Below are 3 T cell receptor beta chains sequenced from a single sample in a study of T cell changes during pregnancy in multiple sclerosis. Repertoires were generated with immunoSEQ multiplex PCR, while TCRdb's copy carries only in-frame clones and drops some. Here the sample spans about 61,000 clones, approximately 85% being singletons. Here the sequenced sample was peripheral blood, taken in the first trimester of pregnancy. The receptors derive from a female donor with multiple sclerosis, enrolled in a pregnancy study.

The V gene is TRBV2, the J gene TRBJ2-1; 9 bases line up with TRBD2. The CDR3 is made up of 15 amino acids. V was pared by 8 bases and J by 7 bases, with 12 bases of the junction left unmatched. CDR1 SNHLY and CDR2 FYNNEI come from the germline V gene. This chain's CDR3 is CASCGAGLAANEQFF. For the CDR3, the DNA is TGTGCCAGCTGTGGAGCGGGACTAGCAGCTAATGAGCAGTTCTTC.

This sequence joins TRBV5-4 and TRBJ2-6; TRBD1 matches 7 bases. This CDR3 comprises 17 residues. V lost 3 bases to trimming and J lost 0 bases; unmatched junction nucleotides: 6. The germline V gene has CDR1 SGHNT and CDR2 YYREEE (reference sequence). The CDR3 sequence: CASSSAGDSSGANVLTF. CDR3 DNA sequence: TGTGCCAGCAGCTCCGCCGGGGACAGCTCTGGGGCCAACGTCCTGACTTTC.

V usage is TRBV7-9 and J usage is TRBJ2-7, with unresolved D. CDR3 length: 13 amino acids. Germline V CDR1 and CDR2: SEHNR, FQNEAQ (reference sequence). Trimming removed 1 base at V and 0 bases at J, with 4 bases between. CDR3 amino acids: CASSLGHSYEQYF. In nucleotides, the CDR3 is TGTGCCAGCAGCTTAGGGCACTCCTACGAGCAGTACTTC.